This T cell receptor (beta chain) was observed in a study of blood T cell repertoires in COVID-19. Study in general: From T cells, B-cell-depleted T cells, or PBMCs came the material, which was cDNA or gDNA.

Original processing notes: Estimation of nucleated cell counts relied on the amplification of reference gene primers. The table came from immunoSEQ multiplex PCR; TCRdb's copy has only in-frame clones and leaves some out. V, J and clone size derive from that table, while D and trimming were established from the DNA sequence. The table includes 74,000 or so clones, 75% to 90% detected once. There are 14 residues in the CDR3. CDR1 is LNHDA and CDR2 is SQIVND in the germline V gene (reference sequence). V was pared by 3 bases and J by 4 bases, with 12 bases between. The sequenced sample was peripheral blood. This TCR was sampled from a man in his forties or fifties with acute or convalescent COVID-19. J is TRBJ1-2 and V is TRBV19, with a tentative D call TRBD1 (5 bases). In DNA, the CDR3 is TGTGCCAGTAGTATCCACAGGCGCTCCTATGGCTACACCTTC. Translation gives CASSIHRRSYGYTF.